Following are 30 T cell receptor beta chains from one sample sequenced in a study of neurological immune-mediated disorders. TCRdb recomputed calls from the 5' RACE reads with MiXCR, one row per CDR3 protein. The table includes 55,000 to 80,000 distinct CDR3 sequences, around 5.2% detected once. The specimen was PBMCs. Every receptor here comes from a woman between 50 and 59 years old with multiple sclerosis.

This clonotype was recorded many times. The CDR3 region has the DNA TGTGCCACAAGAGACAGGGGGACCAACAATGAGCAGTTCTTC. Translating gives CATRDRGTNNEQFF. The genes are TRBV2 and TRBJ2-1, with 9 bases aligning to TRBD1. J gave up 5 bases and V 10 bases, and 9 bases lay outside the gene matches. Germline values: CDR1 SNHLY, CDR2 FYNNEI. This CDR3 is built from 14 residues.

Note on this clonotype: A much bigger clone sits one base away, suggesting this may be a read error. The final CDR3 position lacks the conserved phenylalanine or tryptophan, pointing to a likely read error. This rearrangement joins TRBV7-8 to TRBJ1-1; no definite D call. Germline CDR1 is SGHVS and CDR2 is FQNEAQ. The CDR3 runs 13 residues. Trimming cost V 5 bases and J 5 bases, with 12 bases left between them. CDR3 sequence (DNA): TGTGCCAGCAGCCTCGGATTTGGGACTGAAGCTTTCTAT. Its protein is CASSLGFGTEAFY.

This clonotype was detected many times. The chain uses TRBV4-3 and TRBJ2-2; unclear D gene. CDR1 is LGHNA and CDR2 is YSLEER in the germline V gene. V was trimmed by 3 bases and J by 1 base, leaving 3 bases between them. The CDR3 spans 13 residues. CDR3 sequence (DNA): TGCGCCAGCAGCCACCGGAACACCGGGGAGCTGTTTTTT. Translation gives CASSHRNTGELFF.

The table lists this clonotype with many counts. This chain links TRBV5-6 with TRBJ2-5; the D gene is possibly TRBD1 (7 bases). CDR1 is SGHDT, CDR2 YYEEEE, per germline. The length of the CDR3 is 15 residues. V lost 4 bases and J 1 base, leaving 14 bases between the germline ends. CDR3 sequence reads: CASSGGTAAQETQYF. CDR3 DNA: TGTGCCAGCAGCGGGGGGACAGCGGCCCAAGAGACCCAGTACTTC.

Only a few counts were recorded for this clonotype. The chain's CDR3 is CASSPVDRLAKNIQYF. The DNA of the CDR3 is TGTGCCAGCAGCCCAGTGGACAGGCTAGCCAAAAACATTCAGTACTTC. The V and J genes are TRBV11-1 and TRBJ2-4, with 7 bases identical to TRBD1. From germline, CDR1 is SGHAT and CDR2 FQDESV (reference sequence). The CDR3 is 16 residues long. The J segment lost 0 bases and the V segment lost 5 bases, leaving 7 bases of the junction unmatched.

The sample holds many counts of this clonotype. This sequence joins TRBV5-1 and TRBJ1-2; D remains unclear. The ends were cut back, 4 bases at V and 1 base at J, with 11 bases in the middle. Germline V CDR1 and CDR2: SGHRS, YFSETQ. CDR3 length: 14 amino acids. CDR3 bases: TGCGCCAGCAGCCCGCCAGCCCTTAACTATGGCTACACCTTC. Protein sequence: CASSPPALNYGYTF. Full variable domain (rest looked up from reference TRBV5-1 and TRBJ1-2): KAGVTQTPRYLIKTRGQQVTLSCSPISGHRSVSWYQQTPGQGLQFLFEYFSETQRNKGNFPGRFSGRQFSNSRSEMNVSTLELGDSALYLCASSPPALNYGYTFGSGTRLTVV.

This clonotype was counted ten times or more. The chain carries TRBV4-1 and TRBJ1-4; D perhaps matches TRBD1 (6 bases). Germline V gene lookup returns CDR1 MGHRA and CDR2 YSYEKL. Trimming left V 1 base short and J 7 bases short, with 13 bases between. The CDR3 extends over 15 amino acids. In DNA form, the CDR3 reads TGCGCCAGCAGCCAAGTCACGGGGGCCGGTGAAAAACTGTTTTTT. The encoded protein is CASSQVTGAGEKLFF.

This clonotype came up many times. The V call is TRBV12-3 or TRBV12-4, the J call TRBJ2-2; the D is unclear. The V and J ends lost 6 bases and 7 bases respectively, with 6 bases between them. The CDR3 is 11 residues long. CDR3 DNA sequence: TGTGCCAGCAGGGGTTTCGGGGAGCTGTTTTTT. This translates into CASRGFGELFF.

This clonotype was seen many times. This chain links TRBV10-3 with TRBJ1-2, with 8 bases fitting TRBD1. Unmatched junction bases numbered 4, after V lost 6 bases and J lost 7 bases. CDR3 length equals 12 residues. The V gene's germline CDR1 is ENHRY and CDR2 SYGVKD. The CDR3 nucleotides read TGTGCCATCAGCGCGACAGGGGTTGGCTACACCTTC. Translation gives CAISATGVGYTF.

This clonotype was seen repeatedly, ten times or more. The CDR3 protein is CASSPGTSGNEQYF. In nucleotides, the CDR3 is TGTGCCAGCAGTCCCGGGACTAGCGGGAACGAGCAGTACTTC. J is TRBJ2-7 and V is TRBV12-3 or TRBV12-4; 13 positions agree with TRBD2. The CDR3 length is 14 residues. V was clipped by 5 bases and J by 5 bases; unmatched bases: 3.

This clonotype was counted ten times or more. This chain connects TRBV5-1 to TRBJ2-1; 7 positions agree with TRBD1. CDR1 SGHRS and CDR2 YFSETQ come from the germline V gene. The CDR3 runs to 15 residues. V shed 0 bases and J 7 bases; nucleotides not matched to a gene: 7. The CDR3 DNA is TGCGCCAGCAGCTTGGCCGCCAGGGGGTCGAATGAGCAGTTCTTC. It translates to CASSLAARGSNEQFF.

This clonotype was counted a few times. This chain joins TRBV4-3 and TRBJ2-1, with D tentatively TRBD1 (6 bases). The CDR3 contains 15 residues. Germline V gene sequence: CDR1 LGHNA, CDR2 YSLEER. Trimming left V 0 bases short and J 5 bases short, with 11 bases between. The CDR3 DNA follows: TGCGCCAGCAGCCAAGAGTTGGACAGTAACAATGAGCAGTTCTTC. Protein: CASSQELDSNNEQFF.

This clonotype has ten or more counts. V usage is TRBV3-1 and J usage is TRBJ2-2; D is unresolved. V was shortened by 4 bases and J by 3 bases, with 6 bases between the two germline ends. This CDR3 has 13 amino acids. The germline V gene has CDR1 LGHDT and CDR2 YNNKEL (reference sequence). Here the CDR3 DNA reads TGTGCCAGCAGCCTAAGTCACACCGGGGAGCTGTTTTTT. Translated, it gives CASSLSHTGELFF.

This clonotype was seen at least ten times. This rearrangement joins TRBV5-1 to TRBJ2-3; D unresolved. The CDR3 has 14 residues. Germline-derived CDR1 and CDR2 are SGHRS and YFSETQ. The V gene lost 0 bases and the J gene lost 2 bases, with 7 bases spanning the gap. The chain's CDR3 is CASSLVGYTDTQYF. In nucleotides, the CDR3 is TGCGCCAGCAGCTTGGTAGGATACACAGATACGCAGTATTTT. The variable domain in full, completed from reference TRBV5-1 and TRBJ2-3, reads KAGVTQTPRYLIKTRGQQVTLSCSPISGHRSVSWYQQTPGQGLQFLFEYFSETQRNKGNFPGRFSGRQFSNSRSEMNVSTLELGDSALYLCASSLVGYTDTQYFGPGTRLTVL.

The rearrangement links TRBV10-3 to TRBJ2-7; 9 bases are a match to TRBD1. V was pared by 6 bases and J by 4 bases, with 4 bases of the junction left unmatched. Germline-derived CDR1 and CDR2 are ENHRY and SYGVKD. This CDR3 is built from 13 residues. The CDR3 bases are TGTGCCATCAGCGGGACAGGGACGTACGAGCAGTACGTC. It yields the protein CAISGTGTYEQYV.

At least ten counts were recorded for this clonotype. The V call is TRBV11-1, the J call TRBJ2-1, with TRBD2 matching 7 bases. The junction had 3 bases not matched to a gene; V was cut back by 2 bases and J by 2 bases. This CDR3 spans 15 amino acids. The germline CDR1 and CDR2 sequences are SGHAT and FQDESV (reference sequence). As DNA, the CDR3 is TGTGCCAGCAGCTTAATGGGGGGGGCCTACAATGAGCAGTTCTTC. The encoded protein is CASSLMGGAYNEQFF.

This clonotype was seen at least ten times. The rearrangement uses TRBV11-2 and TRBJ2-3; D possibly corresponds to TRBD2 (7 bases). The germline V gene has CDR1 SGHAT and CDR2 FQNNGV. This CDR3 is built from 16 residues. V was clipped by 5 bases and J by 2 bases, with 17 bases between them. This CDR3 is CASSTRGGGDTDTQYF. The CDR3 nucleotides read TGTGCCAGCAGCACCAGGGGTGGGGGGGACACAGATACGCAGTATTTT.

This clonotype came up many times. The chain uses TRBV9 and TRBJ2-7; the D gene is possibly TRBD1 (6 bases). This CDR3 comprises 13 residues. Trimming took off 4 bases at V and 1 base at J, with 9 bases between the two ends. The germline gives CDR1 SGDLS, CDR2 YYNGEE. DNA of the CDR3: TGTGCCAGCAGCCCGACAGGTTCCTACGAGCAGTACTTC. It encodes CASSPTGSYEQYF.

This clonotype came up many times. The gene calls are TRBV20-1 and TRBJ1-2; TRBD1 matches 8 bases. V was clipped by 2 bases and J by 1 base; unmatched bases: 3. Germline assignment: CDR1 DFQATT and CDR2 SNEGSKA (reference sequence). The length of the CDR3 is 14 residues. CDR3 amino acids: CSARPQGVNYGYTF. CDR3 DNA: TGCAGTGCTAGACCACAGGGGGTTAACTATGGCTACACCTTC.

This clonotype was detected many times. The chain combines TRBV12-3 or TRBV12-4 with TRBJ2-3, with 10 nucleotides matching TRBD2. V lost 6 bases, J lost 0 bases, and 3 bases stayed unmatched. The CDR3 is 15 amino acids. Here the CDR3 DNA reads TGTGCCAGCAGGGGGACTAGCGCTAGCACAGATACGCAGTATTTT. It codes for CASRGTSASTDTQYF.

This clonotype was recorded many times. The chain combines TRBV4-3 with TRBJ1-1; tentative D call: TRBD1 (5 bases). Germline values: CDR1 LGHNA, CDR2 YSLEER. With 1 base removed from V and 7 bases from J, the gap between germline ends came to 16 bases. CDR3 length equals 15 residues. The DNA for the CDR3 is TGCGCCAGCAGCCAAGGAGGGACCCCAGCACGTGAAGCTTTCTTT. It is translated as CASSQGGTPAREAFF.

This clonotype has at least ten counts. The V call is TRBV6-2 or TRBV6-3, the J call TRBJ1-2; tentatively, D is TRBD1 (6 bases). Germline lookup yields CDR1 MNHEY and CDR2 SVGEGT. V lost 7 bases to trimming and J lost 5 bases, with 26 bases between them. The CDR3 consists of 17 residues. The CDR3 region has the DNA TGTGCCAGCACCAATCGTAACGACAGGCTACTAGGATATGGCTACACCTTC. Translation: CASTNRNDRLLGYGYTF.

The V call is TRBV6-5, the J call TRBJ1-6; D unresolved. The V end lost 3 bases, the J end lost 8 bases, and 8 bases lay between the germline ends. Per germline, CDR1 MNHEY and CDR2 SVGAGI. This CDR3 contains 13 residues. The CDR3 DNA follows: TGTGCCAGCAGTTATGGGTATGATTCACCCCTCCACTTT. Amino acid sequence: CASSYGYDSPLHF.

The CDR3 is CSARTGTGSTQGSEKLFF. CDR3 sequence (DNA): TGCAGTGCTAGAACCGGGACAGGGTCAACCCAGGGAAGTGAAAAACTGTTTTTT. The gene calls are TRBV20-1 and TRBJ1-4, with 9 bases aligning to TRBD1. V shed 2 bases and J 7 bases; nucleotides not matched to a gene: 17. The CDR3 extends over 18 amino acids. The germline V gene has CDR1 DFQATT and CDR2 SNEGSKA (reference sequence).

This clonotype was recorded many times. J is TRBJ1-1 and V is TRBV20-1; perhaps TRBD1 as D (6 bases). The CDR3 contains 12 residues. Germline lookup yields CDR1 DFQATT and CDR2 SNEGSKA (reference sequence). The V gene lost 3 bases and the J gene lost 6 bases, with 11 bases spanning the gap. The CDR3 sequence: CSARDSRPEAFF. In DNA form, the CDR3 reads TGCAGTGCTAGGGACAGCCGACCTGAAGCTTTCTTT.

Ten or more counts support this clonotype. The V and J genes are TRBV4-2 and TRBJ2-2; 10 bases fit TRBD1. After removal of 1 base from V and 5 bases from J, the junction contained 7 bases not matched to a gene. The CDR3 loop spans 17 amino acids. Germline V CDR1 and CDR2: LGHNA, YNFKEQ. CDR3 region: CASSQAGTGVITGELFF. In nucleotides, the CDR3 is TGTGCCAGCAGCCAAGCCGGGACAGGGGTAATAACCGGGGAGCTGTTTTTT.

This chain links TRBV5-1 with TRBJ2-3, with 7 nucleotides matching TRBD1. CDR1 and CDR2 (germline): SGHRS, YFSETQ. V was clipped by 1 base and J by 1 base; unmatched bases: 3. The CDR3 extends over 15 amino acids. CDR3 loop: CASSLTGDGTDTQYF. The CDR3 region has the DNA TGCGCCAGCAGCTTGACAGGGGACGGCACAGATACGCAGTATTTT.

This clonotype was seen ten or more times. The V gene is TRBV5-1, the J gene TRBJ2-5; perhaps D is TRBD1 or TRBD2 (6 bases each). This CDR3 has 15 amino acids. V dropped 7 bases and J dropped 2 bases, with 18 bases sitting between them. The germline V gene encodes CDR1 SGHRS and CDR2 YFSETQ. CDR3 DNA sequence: TGCGCCAGCGACACGGGGGCAGCAAGACAAGAGACCCAGTACTTC. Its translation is CASDTGAARQETQYF.

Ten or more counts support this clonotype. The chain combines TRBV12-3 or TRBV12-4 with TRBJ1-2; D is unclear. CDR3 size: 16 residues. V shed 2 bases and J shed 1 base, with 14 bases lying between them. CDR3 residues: CASSLSRSPYNYGYTF. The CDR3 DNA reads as TGTGCCAGCAGTTTAAGCAGATCCCCATATAACTATGGCTACACCTTC.

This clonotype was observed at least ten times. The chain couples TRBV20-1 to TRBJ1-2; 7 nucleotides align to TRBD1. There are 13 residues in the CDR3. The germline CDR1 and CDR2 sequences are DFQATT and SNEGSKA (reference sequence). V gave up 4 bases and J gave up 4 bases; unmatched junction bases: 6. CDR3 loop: CSAIRGDGYGYTF. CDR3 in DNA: TGCAGTGCTATCAGGGGGGATGGCTATGGCTACACCTTC.